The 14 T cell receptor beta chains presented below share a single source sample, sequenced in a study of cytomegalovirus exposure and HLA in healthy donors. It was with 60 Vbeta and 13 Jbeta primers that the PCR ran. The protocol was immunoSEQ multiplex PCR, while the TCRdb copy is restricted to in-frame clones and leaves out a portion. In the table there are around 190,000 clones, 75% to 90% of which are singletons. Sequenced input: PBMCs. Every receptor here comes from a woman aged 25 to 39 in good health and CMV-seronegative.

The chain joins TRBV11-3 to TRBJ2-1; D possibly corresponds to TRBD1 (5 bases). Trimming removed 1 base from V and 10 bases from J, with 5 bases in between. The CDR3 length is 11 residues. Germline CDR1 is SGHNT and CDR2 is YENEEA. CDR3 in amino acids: CASSLGTEQFF. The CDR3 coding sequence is TGTGCCAGCAGCTTAGGGACAGAGCAGTTCTTC.

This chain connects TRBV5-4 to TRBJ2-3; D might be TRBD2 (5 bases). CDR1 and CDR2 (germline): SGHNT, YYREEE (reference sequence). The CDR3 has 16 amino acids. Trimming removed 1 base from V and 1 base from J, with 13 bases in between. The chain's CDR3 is CASSLLERTGTDTQYF. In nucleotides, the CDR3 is TGTGCCAGCAGCTTGTTGGAGCGGACCGGCACAGATACGCAGTATTTT.

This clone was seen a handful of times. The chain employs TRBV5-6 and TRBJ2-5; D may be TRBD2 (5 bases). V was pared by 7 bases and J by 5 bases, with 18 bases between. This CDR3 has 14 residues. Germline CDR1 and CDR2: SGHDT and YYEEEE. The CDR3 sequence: CASASGSGGETQYF. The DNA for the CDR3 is TGTGCCAGCGCCTCCGGGTCAGGCGGGGAGACCCAGTACTTC.

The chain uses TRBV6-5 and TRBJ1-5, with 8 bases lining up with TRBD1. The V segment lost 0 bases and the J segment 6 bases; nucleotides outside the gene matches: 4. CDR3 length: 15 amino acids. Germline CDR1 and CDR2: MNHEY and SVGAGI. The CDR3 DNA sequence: TGTGCCAGCAGTTACTCAGGACAGGGCGGTCAGCCCCAGCATTTT. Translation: CASSYSGQGGQPQHF.

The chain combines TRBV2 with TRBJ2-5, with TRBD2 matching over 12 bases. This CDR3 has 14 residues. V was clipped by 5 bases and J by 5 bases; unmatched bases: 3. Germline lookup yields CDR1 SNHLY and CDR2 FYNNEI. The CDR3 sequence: CASSLGLAGETQYF. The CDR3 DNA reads TGTGCCAGCAGTTTGGGACTAGCGGGTGAGACCCAGTACTTC.

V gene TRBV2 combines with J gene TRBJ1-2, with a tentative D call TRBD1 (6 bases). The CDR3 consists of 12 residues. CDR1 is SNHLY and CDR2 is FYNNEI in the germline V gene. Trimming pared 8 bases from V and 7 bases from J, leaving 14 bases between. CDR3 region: CASGGAGGGYTF. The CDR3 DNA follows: TGTGCCAGCGGGGGGGCTGGAGGTGGCTACACCTTC. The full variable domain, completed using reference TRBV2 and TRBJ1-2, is EPEVTQTPSHQVTQMGQEVILRCVPISNHLYFYWYRQILGQKVEFLVSFYNNEISEKSEIFDDQFSVERPDGSNFTLKIRSTKLEDSAMYFCASGGAGGGYTFGSGTRLTVV.

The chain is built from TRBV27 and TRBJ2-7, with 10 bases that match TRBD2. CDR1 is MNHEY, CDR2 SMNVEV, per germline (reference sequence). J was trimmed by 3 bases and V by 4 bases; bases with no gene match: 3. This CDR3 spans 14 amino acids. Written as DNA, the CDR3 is TGTGCCAGCAGTTCAGGACTAGCGGTCTACGAGCAGTACTTC. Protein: CASSSGLAVYEQYF.

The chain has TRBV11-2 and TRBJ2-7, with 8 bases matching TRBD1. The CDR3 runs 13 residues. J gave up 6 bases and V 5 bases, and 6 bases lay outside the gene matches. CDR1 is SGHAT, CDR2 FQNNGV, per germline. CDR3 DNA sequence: TGTGCCAGCAGCGGGGCAGGGGGCGGCGAGCAGTACTTC. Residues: CASSGAGGGEQYF.

DNA of the CDR3: TGTGCCAGCAGCCCCCTCGGGGGACAGGGGATCTACGAGCAGTACTTC. This codes for CASSPLGGQGIYEQYF. The chain recombines TRBV5-4 with TRBJ2-7, with TRBD1 identical over 10 bases. CDR3 length: 16 amino acids. V lost 4 bases, J lost 3 bases, and 10 bases stayed unmatched. Germline CDR1 SGHNT, CDR2 YYREEE (reference sequence).

The chain's CDR3 is CASSLTDTQYF. DNA for the CDR3: TGTGCCAGCAGCCTCACAGATACGCAGTATTTT. This chain joins TRBV7-2 and TRBJ2-3; no clear D. The germline V gene has CDR1 SGHTA and CDR2 FQGNSA. The CDR3 length is 11 residues. V lost 5 bases and J lost 2, with 2 bases in between.

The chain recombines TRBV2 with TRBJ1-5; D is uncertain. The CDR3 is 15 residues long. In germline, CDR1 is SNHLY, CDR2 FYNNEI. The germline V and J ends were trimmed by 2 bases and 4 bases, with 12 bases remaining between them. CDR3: CASSERSGWNQPQHF. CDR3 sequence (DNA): TGTGCCAGCAGTGAACGATCGGGGTGGAATCAGCCCCAGCATTTT.

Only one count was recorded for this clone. CDR3 sequence (DNA): TGTGCCAGCAGTTACACGGGAGGTAGTGAAGCTTTCTTT. This translates into CASSYTGGSEAFF. The chain recombines TRBV6-5 with TRBJ1-1; D uncertain. CDR3 size: 13 residues. The germline V gene encodes CDR1 MNHEY and CDR2 SVGAGI. Between the trimmed V and J ends, which lost 2 bases and 7 bases, there was a span of 11 bases.

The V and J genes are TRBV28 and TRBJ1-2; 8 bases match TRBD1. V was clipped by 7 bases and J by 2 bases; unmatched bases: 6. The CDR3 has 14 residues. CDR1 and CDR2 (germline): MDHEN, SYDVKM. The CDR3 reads CASTLGQDNYGYTF. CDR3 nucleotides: TGTGCCAGCACCCTGGGACAGGACAACTATGGCTACACCTTC.

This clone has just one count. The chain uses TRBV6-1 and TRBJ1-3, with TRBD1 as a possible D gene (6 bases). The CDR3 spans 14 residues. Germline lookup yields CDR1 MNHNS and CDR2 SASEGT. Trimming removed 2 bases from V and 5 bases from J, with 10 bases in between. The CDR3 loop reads CASSETGLRNTIYF. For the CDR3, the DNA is TGTGCCAGCAGTGAAACAGGGTTGAGAAACACCATATATTTT.